These 26 T cell receptor beta chains were all obtained from the same sample, sequenced in a study of graft-versus-host responses after intestinal transplantation. These TCRs' antigens remain unknown. The table came from immunoSEQ multiplex PCR; TCRdb's copy has only in-frame clones and leaves some out. The sample lists about 99,000 clones, more than 85% occurring once. The starting material was unstimulated CD8+ T cells sorted from spleen or lymph node cells, obtained before intestinal transplant. The source of these receptors is a human donor who received an intestinal transplant.

The chain employs TRBV5-1 and TRBJ1-1; 9 bases agree with TRBD1. With 0 bases clipped from V and 5 bases from J, the junction kept 11 bases outside the gene matches. This CDR3 comprises 17 residues. In germline, CDR1 is SGHRS, CDR2 YFSETQ. CDR3 in amino acids: CASSLEGQGFLWTEAFF. CDR3 coding DNA: TGCGCCAGCAGCTTGGAGGGACAGGGTTTCCTTTGGACTGAAGCTTTCTTT.

This chain links TRBV27 with TRBJ2-7; D may be TRBD1 (6 bases). This CDR3 comprises 15 residues. Deletions cut 4 bases from V and 3 bases from J, with 16 bases between. Looked up from germline, CDR1 is MNHEY and CDR2 is SMNVEV (reference sequence). This chain's CDR3 is CASSSQDRIGYEQYF. CDR3 nucleotide sequence: TGTGCCAGCAGTTCTCAGGACAGAATCGGCTACGAGCAGTACTTC.

In DNA form, the CDR3 reads TGTGCCAGCAGCTTGCCGACCCCTGCTAACTATGGCTACACCTTC. This encodes CASSLPTPANYGYTF. V and J are TRBV5-4 and TRBJ1-2; D gene unclear. Per germline, CDR1 SGHNT and CDR2 YYREEE (reference sequence). The V end was cut by 1 base, the J end by 0 bases, with 10 bases between. This CDR3 region has 15 residues.

Of note for this clone: Other DNA sequences in the same sample also yield this CDR3. V and J are TRBV30 and TRBJ1-5, with D maybe TRBD1 (5 bases). Germline CDR1 is GTSNPN and CDR2 is SVGIG (reference sequence). This CDR3 is built from 14 residues. V gave up 1 base and J gave up 0 bases, with 7 bases separating them. The CDR3 protein is CAWSGQYSNQPQHF. CDR3 in DNA: TGTGCCTGGAGTGGACAGTATAGCAATCAGCCCCAGCATTTT.

V usage is TRBV6-1 and J usage is TRBJ1-2, with 10 bases fitting TRBD1. V trimming: 7 bases; J trimming: 2 bases; junction bases outside the gene matches: 4. Germline V gene lookup returns CDR1 MNHNS and CDR2 SASEGT. The CDR3 runs to 14 residues. The CDR3 coding sequence is TGTGCCAGCACCCCGGGACAGGGGAACTATGGCTACACCTTC. It yields the protein CASTPGQGNYGYTF.

The chain uses TRBV5-6 and TRBJ2-7, with D tentatively TRBD1 (6 bases). The CDR3 loop spans 14 amino acids. V shed 1 base and J shed 2 bases, with 10 bases lying between them. The germline CDR1 and CDR2 sequences are SGHDT and YYEEEE. For the CDR3, the DNA is TGTGCCAGCAGCTTGTCACAGGGCCCCTACGAGCAGTACTTC. Residues: CASSLSQGPYEQYF. Complete variable domain (other parts from reference TRBV5-6 and TRBJ2-7): DAGVTQSPTHLIKTRGQQVTLRCSPKSGHDTVSWYQQALGQGPQFIFQYYEEEERQRGNFPDRFSGHQFPNYSSELNVNALLLGDSALYLCASSLSQGPYEQYFGPGTRLTVT.

V and J are TRBV10-2 and TRBJ2-3; D is perhaps TRBD2 (6 bases). This CDR3 spans 17 amino acids. The V gene's germline CDR1 is WSHSY and CDR2 SAAADI. The V end was cut by 2 bases, the J end by 0 bases, with 15 bases between. The CDR3 sequence is CASSEAPRGASTDTQYF. The CDR3 DNA is TGCGCCAGCAGTGAGGCCCCACGCGGGGCAAGCACAGATACGCAGTATTTT.

V and J are TRBV15 and TRBJ1-1, with D uncertain. The germline CDR1 and CDR2 sequences are LNHNV and YYDKDF (reference sequence). V was clipped by 4 bases and J by 2 bases, with 14 bases between them. The CDR3 has 15 residues. CDR3 nucleotide sequence: TGTGCCACCAGCAACGAATGGGAGGGAAACACTGAAGCTTTCTTT. This codes for CATSNEWEGNTEAFF.

The chain joins TRBV9 to TRBJ2-5, with D possibly called TRBD1 or TRBD2 (5 bases each). Germline CDR1 reads SGDLS; CDR2 reads YYNGEE. The CDR3 sequence is 15 residues long. V was shortened by 3 bases and J by 3 bases, with 15 bases between the two germline ends. CDR3 amino acids: CASSEGSGREETQYF. The CDR3 DNA is TGTGCCAGCAGCGAGGGGAGTGGCAGGGAAGAGACCCAGTACTTC.

The rearrangement joins TRBV4-2 to TRBJ2-2, with 8 bases fitting TRBD2. With V trimmed by 1 base and J by 6 bases, 10 bases remained unmatched. Germline CDR1 LGHNA, CDR2 YNFKEQ. This CDR3 comprises 17 residues. In DNA, the CDR3 is TGTGCCAGCAGCCAAGCTTCCGGGACTAGTTCTTCCGGGGAGCTGTTTTTT. Translating it yields CASSQASGTSSSGELFF.

The chain has TRBV7-2 and TRBJ1-4, with 7 bases identical to TRBD1. The length of the CDR3 is 14 residues. Germline loops: CDR1 SGHTA, CDR2 FQGNSA. V was clipped by 5 bases and J by 4 bases; unmatched bases: 4. The CDR3 spells CASSPTGLNEKLFF. Written as DNA, the CDR3 is TGTGCCAGCAGCCCGACAGGGCTTAATGAAAAACTGTTTTTT.

The chain uses TRBV10-3 and TRBJ1-2; D might be TRBD1 (5 bases). The CDR3 length is 17 residues. Trimming removed 6 bases at V and 1 base at J, with 21 bases between. CDR1 is ENHRY and CDR2 is SYGVKD in the germline V gene. The DNA for the CDR3 is TGTGCCATCAGGGGGGAAAGGACGGACCTAGATAACTATGGCTACACCTTC. This encodes CAIRGERTDLDNYGYTF.

The gene calls are TRBV30 and TRBJ2-1; D perhaps matches TRBD1 (5 bases). CDR1 is GTSNPN, CDR2 SVGIG, per germline (reference sequence). The V gene lost 1 base and the J gene lost 0 bases, with 16 bases spanning the gap. The CDR3 has 17 residues. CDR3 region: CAWSGADSPDSYNEQFF. The CDR3 nucleotides read TGTGCCTGGAGTGGCGCCGACAGCCCGGACTCCTACAATGAGCAGTTCTTC.

V is TRBV7-6 and J is TRBJ2-5, with TRBD1 matching over 8 bases. V was pared by 5 bases and J by 4 bases, with 6 bases of the junction left unmatched. Germline V gene sequence: CDR1 SGHVS, CDR2 FNYEAQ. The CDR3 sequence is 14 residues long. CDR3 sequence (DNA): TGTGCCAGCAGCCAAGACAGGGGAGGAGAGACCCAGTACTTC. This gives the protein CASSQDRGGETQYF.

The chain couples TRBV10-3 to TRBJ2-7, with D possibly being TRBD2 (5 bases). Germline V gene data show CDR1 as ENHRY and CDR2 as SYGVKD. The CDR3 is made up of 14 amino acids. Trimming removed 3 bases from V and 7 bases from J, with 16 bases in between. CDR3 protein: CAISEPGSPQEQYF. Here the CDR3 DNA reads TGTGCCATCAGTGAACCGGGGTCCCCCCAAGAGCAGTACTTC.

V and J are TRBV27 and TRBJ2-4; D gene unclear. Per germline, CDR1 MNHEY and CDR2 SMNVEV (reference sequence). V was cut by 3 bases and J by 6 bases, with 12 bases left in between. CDR3 size: 14 residues. CDR3: CASSFSDGTNIQYF. CDR3 coding DNA: TGTGCCAGCAGTTTTTCCGACGGAACAAACATTCAGTACTTC.

This chain connects TRBV5-6 to TRBJ2-5, with a tentative D call TRBD2 (7 bases). CDR1 and CDR2 from the germline V gene are SGHDT and YYEEEE. V was pared by 0 bases and J by 1 base, with 13 bases between. The CDR3 spans 16 residues. The CDR3 protein is CASSLANGGAQETQYF. In DNA, the CDR3 is TGTGCCAGCAGCTTGGCCAATGGGGGGGCCCAAGAGACCCAGTACTTC. Using reference TRBV5-6 and TRBJ2-5 for the parts outside the CDR3, the full variable domain is DAGVTQSPTHLIKTRGQQVTLRCSPKSGHDTVSWYQQALGQGPQFIFQYYEEEERQRGNFPDRFSGHQFPNYSSELNVNALLLGDSALYLCASSLANGGAQETQYFGPGTRLLVL.

The CDR3 sequence: CASSAGAGTYEQYF. Here the CDR3 DNA reads TGTGCCAGTAGTGCGGGGGCAGGGACCTACGAGCAGTACTTC. The chain joins TRBV19 to TRBJ2-7, with a tentative D call TRBD2 (7 bases). In germline, CDR1 is LNHDA, CDR2 SQIVND (reference sequence). Trimming pared 5 bases from V and 2 bases from J, leaving 13 bases between. This CDR3 region has 14 residues.

J is TRBJ2-1 and V is TRBV6-5, with D unresolved. This CDR3 is built from 12 residues. With 2 bases removed from V and 10 bases from J, the gap between germline ends came to 9 bases. The V gene's germline CDR1 is MNHEY and CDR2 SVGAGI. The CDR3 is CASSYKGSEQFF. As DNA, the CDR3 is TGTGCCAGCAGTTACAAGGGCAGCGAGCAGTTCTTC.

This clone was counted a few times. The rearrangement joins TRBV10-2 to TRBJ1-3; D not certain. The CDR3 is 16 residues long. Germline V gene data show CDR1 as WSHSY and CDR2 as SAAADI. V was shortened by 2 bases and J by 0 bases, with 11 bases between the two germline ends. The CDR3 DNA sequence: TGCGCCAGCAGTGAGGGGGTATCCCTCTCTGGAAACACCATATATTTT. Amino acid sequence: CASSEGVSLSGNTIYF.

V and J are TRBV12-5 and TRBJ2-7; TRBD1 matches 8 bases. J lost 6 bases, V lost 9 bases, and 13 bases had no gene match. Looked up from germline, CDR1 is LGHNT and CDR2 is FRNRAP. The CDR3 extends over 14 amino acids. The CDR3 DNA follows: TGTGCTAGCACCTCGGGGGACAGGTTCGTCGAGCAGTACTTC. Translated: CASTSGDRFVEQYF.

This chain connects TRBV7-8 to TRBJ2-7; 10 bases agree with TRBD1. This CDR3 region has 14 residues. From germline, CDR1 is SGHVS and CDR2 FQNEAQ. V was clipped by 6 bases and J by 3 bases; unmatched bases: 5. CDR3 loop: CASRPDRGIYEQYF. The CDR3 nucleotides read TGTGCCAGCAGACCGGACAGGGGGATCTACGAGCAGTACTTC.

The chain is built from TRBV5-1 and TRBJ1-1; possible D gene TRBD1, 5 bases. V was shortened by 1 base and J by 2 bases, with 9 bases between the two germline ends. Germline V CDR1 and CDR2: SGHRS, YFSETQ. This CDR3 has 14 amino acids. CDR3 coding DNA: TGCGCCAGCAGCTTGCTGGGGGATAACACTGAAGCTTTCTTT. Translated, it gives CASSLLGDNTEAFF.

The chain combines TRBV11-2 with TRBJ2-3; tentative D call: TRBD1 (6 bases). This CDR3 comprises 16 residues. The V end lost 4 bases, the J end lost 0 bases, and 14 bases lay between the germline ends. Germline CDR1 reads SGHAT; CDR2 reads FQNNGV. Here the CDR3 DNA reads TGTGCCAGCAGCTCGTGGGGGCGGGTCAGCACAGATACGCAGTATTTT. It codes for CASSSWGRVSTDTQYF.

CDR3 coding DNA: TGTGCCAGCAGCTCCCCGGGGAATTACAATGAGCAGTTCTTC. This translates into CASSSPGNYNEQFF. The chain joins TRBV7-2 to TRBJ2-1; perhaps TRBD2 as D (5 bases). Germline V gives CDR1 SGHTA, CDR2 FQGNSA. Trimming cost V 4 bases and J 4 bases, with 11 bases left between them. This CDR3 contains 14 residues.

This sequence joins TRBV4-1 and TRBJ1-5, with 11 bases fitting TRBD1. V dropped 1 base and J dropped 2; count of bases not matched to a gene: 4. This CDR3 region has 17 residues. Germline CDR1 is MGHRA and CDR2 is YSYEKL. CDR3 region: CASSQGGTGGGNQPQHF. DNA of the CDR3: TGCGCCAGCAGCCAAGGAGGGACAGGGGGGGGCAATCAGCCCCAGCATTTT.